Each of the 11 T cell receptor beta chains below was sequenced from the same sample in a study of blood T cell repertoires in COVID-19. Repertoires were generated with immunoSEQ multiplex PCR, while TCRdb's copy carries only in-frame clones and drops some. The table records more than 110,000 clones, about nine tenths of them present only once. Sequencing was performed on PBMCs or T cells enriched from blood (not recorded which). The receptors shown here come from a man in his fifties or sixties who had recovered from COVID-19.

The chain is built from TRBV2 and TRBJ2-4; maybe TRBD1 (6 bases). Trimming pared 5 bases from V and 15 bases from J, leaving 14 bases between. Looked up from germline, CDR1 is SNHLY and CDR2 is FYNNEI. The CDR3 extends over 11 amino acids. This chain's CDR3 is CASSNRQGGYF. The CDR3 DNA reads as TGTGCCAGCAGTAATAGACAAGGGGGGTACTTC.

In its sample, this clone was seen once. The chain recombines TRBV12-3 or TRBV12-4 with TRBJ1-1, with D unresolved. The V end was cut by 3 bases, the J end by 8 bases, with 10 bases between. This CDR3 region has 12 residues. The CDR3: CASSFSGAEAFF. The CDR3 DNA reads TGTGCCAGCAGTTTTAGCGGAGCCGAAGCTTTCTTT.

V is TRBV9 and J is TRBJ2-1; 10 bases are a match to TRBD2. After removal of 6 bases from V and 2 bases from J, the junction contained 2 bases not matched to a gene. This CDR3 is built from 14 residues. Per the germline V gene, CDR1 is SGDLS and CDR2 is YYNGEE. The CDR3 coding sequence is TGTGCCAGCAACCTAGCGGGGGCCTACAATGAGCAGTTCTTC. Translation: CASNLAGAYNEQFF. Using reference TRBV9 and TRBJ2-1 for the parts outside the CDR3, the full variable domain is DSGVTQTPKHLITATGQRVTLRCSPRSGDLSVYWYQQSLDQGLQFLIQYYNGEERAKGNILERFSAQQFPDLHSELNLSSLELGDSALYFCASNLAGAYNEQFFGPGTRLTVL.

In nucleotides, the CDR3 is TGTGCCTGGACACAGGGAGCGGTAATGAAAAAACTGTTTTTT. Its protein is CAWTQGAVMKKLFF. The chain carries TRBV30 and TRBJ1-4; TRBD1 is a possible D gene (6 bases). The V end was cut by 4 bases, the J end by 9 bases, with 18 bases between. Germline lookup yields CDR1 GTSNPN and CDR2 SVGIG (reference sequence). The CDR3 covers 14 residues. Together with reference TRBV30 and TRBJ1-4, the CDR3 gives the full variable domain: SQTIHQWPATLVQPVGSPLSLECTVEGTSNPNLYWYRQAAGRGLQLLFYSVGIGQISSEVPQNLSASRPQDRQFILSSKKLLLSDSGFYLCAWTQGAVMKKLFFGSGTQLSVL.

The chain joins TRBV11-2 to TRBJ1-1, with 7 nucleotides matching TRBD1. Germline-derived CDR1 and CDR2 are SGHAT and FQNNGV. The CDR3 totals 15 residues. Trimming at V came to 5 bases and at J to 4 bases, leaving 10 bases not matched to a gene. The CDR3 bases are TGTGCCAGCAGCACGAACAGGGGTTTCAGCACTGAAGCTTTCTTT. Translated, it gives CASSTNRGFSTEAFF.

The gene calls are TRBV28 and TRBJ1-2; D gene uncertain. V lost 5 bases to trimming and J lost 3 bases, with 13 bases between them. Germline loops: CDR1 MDHEN, CDR2 SYDVKM. This CDR3 is 14 amino acids long. In nucleotides, the CDR3 is TGTGCCAGCAGTCCCCTGAGTAATGACTATGGCTACACCTTC. Amino acids: CASSPLSNDYGYTF.

J is TRBJ1-3 and V is TRBV29-1; no clear D gene. The V gene lost 7 bases and the J gene lost 0 bases, with 13 bases spanning the gap. The CDR3 spans 14 residues. Germline-derived CDR1 and CDR2 are SQVTM and ANQGSEA. In nucleotides, the CDR3 is TGCAGCGCGTCCGGGTCTAACTCTGGAAACACCATATATTTT. Its translation: CSASGSNSGNTIYF. Full variable domain (missing parts from reference TRBV29-1 and TRBJ1-3): SAVISQKPSRDICQRGTSLTIQCQVDSQVTMMFWYRQQPGQSLTLIATANQGSEATYESGFVIDKFPISRPNLTFSTLTVSNMSPEDSSIYLCSASGSNSGNTIYFGEGSWLTVV.

This sequence joins TRBV29-1 and TRBJ1-6; weak D call: TRBD1 (5 bases). Trimming left V 3 bases short and J 2 bases short, with 14 bases between. Germline CDR1 reads SQVTM; CDR2 reads ANQGSEA. CDR3 length: 16 residues. For the CDR3, the DNA is TGCAGCGTTGAGCGGGGCAGAACCACCTATAATTCACCCCTCCACTTT. Amino acids: CSVERGRTTYNSPLHF. The variable domain in full, with the rest retrieved from reference TRBV29-1 and TRBJ1-6, is SAVISQKPSRDICQRGTSLTIQCQVDSQVTMMFWYRQQPGQSLTLIATANQGSEATYESGFVIDKFPISRPNLTFSTLTVSNMSPEDSSIYLCSVERGRTTYNSPLHFGNGTRLTVT.

The chain has TRBV5-6 and TRBJ1-1; D is unresolved. Germline CDR1 reads SGHDT; CDR2 reads YYEEEE. This CDR3 has 12 residues. V was clipped by 4 bases and J by 7 bases, with 11 bases between them. The CDR3 protein is CASSLLAVEAFF. The CDR3 DNA reads as TGTGCCAGCAGCCTGCTGGCGGTTGAAGCTTTCTTT.

This chain links TRBV6-2 or TRBV6-3 with TRBJ1-2, with D perhaps TRBD1 (6 bases). This CDR3 spans 15 amino acids. Germline V gene sequence: CDR1 MNHEY, CDR2 SVGEGT. Trimming stripped 6 bases from V and 0 bases from J, with 14 bases between. The CDR3 bases are TGTGCCAGCAGGTACAGGGTCGGGGCTAACTATGGCTACACCTTC. This sequence encodes CASRYRVGANYGYTF.

This chain joins TRBV5-1 and TRBJ2-3, with TRBD2 matching 9 bases. Trimming removed 0 bases from V and 2 bases from J; junction bases left unmatched: 4. Germline values: CDR1 SGHRS, CDR2 YFSETQ. The CDR3 is 16 residues long. CDR3 DNA: TGCGCCAGCAGCTTGGATAGCGGGGGTGCCACAGATACGCAGTATTTT. Translating it yields CASSLDSGGATDTQYF.